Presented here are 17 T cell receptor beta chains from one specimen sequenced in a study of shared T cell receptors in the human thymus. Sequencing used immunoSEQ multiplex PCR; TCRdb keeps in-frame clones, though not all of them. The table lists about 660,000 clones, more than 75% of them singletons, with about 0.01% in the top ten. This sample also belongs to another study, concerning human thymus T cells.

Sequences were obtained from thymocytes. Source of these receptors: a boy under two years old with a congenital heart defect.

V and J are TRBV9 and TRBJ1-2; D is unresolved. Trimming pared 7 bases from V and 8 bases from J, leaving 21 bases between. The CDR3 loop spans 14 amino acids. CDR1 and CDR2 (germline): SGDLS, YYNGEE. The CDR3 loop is CASYRRGSDRGYTF. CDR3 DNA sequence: TGTGCCAGCTATCGCCGGGGATCCGACCGGGGCTACACCTTC.

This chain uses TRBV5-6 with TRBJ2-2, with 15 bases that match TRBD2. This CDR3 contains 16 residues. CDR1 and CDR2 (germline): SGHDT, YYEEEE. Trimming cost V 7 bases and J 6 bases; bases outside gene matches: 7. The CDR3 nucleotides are TGTGCCAGCTCCCGGGGACTAGCGGGAGGACCCGGGGAGCTGTTTTTT. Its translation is CASSRGLAGGPGELFF.

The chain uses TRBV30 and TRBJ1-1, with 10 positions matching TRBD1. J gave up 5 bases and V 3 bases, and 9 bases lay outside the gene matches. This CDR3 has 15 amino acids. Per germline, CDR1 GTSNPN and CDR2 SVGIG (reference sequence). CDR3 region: CAWSLPTGGFTEAFF. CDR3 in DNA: TGTGCCTGGAGCCTCCCGACAGGGGGCTTTACTGAAGCTTTCTTT.

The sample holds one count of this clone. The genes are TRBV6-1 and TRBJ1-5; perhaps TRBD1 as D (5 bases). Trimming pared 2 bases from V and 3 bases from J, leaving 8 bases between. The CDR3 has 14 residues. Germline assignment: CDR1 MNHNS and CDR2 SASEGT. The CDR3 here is CASSERTHNQPQHF. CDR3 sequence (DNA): TGTGCCAGCAGTGAACGGACACACAATCAGCCCCAGCATTTT.

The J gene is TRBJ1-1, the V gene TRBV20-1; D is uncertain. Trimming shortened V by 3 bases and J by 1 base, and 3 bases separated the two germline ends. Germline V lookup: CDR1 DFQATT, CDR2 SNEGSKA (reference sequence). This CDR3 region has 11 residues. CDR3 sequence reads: CSASKNTEAFF. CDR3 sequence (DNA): TGCAGTGCTAGCAAGAACACTGAAGCTTTCTTT.

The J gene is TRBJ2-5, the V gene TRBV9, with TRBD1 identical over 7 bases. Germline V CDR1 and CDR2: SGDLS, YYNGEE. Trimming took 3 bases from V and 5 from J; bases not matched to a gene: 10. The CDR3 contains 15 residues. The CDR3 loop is CASSAGDSGKETQYF. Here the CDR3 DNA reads TGTGCCAGCAGCGCCGGGGACAGTGGTAAGGAGACCCAGTACTTC.

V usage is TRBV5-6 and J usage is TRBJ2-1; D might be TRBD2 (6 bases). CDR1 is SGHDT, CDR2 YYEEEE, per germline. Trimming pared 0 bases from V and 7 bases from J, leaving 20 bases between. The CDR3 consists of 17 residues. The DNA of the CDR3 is TGTGCCAGCAGCTTGGGGCTAGGGGAGGCAGTTTCAAATGAGCAGTTCTTC. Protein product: CASSLGLGEAVSNEQFF.

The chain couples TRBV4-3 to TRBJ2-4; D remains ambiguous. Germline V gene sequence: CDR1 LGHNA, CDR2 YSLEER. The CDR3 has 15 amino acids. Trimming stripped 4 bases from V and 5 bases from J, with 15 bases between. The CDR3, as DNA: TGCGCCAGCAGCCCCTCGGAGTCCGTCCAAAACATTCAGTACTTC. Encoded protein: CASSPSESVQNIQYF.

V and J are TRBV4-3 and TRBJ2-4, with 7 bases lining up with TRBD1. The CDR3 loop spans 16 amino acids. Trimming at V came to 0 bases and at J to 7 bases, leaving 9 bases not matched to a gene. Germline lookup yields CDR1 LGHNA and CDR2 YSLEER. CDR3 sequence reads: CASSQDRTGTWNIQYF. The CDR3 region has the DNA TGCGCCAGCAGCCAAGACAGGACAGGAACTTGGAACATTCAGTACTTC.

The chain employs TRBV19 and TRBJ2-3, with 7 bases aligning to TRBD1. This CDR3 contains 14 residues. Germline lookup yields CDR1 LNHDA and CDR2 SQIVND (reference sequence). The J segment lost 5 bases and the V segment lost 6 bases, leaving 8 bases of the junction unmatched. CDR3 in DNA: TGTGCCAGTAGGGAGACAGGGCAGCAAGATACGCAGTATTTT. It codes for CASRETGQQDTQYF.

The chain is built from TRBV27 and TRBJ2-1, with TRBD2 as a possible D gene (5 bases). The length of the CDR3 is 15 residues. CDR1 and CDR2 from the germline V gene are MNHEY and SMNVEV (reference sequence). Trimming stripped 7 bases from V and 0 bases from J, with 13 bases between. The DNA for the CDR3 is TGTGCCAGCACCCTTAGCGAGAGCTCCTACAATGAGCAGTTCTTC. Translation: CASTLSESSYNEQFF.

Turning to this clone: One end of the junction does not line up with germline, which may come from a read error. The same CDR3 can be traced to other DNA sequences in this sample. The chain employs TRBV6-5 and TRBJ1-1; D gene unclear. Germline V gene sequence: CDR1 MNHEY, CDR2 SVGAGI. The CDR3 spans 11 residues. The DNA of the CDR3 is TGTGCCAGCAGTTACGGAGGCCAAGCCTTCTTT. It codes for CASSYGGQAFF.

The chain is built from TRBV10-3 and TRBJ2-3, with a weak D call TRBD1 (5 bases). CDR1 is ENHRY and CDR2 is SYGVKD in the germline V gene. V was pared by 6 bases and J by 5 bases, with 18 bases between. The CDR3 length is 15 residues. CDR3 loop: CAISPTGPRVDTQYF. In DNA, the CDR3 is TGTGCCATCAGCCCTACAGGTCCCCGGGTAGATACGCAGTATTTT.

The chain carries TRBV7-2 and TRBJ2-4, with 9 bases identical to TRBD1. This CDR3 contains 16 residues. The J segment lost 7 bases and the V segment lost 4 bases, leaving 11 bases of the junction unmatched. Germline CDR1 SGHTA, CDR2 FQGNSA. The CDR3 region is CASSSGQGRGANIQYF. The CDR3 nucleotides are TGTGCCAGCAGCTCCGGACAGGGGCGAGGGGCCAACATTCAGTACTTC.

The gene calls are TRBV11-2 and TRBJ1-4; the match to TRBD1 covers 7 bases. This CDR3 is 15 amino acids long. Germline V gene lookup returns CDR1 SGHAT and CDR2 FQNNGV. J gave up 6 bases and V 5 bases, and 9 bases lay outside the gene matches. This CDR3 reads CASSPRQGSDEKLFF. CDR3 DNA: TGTGCCAGCAGCCCTCGACAGGGTTCGGATGAAAAACTGTTTTTT.

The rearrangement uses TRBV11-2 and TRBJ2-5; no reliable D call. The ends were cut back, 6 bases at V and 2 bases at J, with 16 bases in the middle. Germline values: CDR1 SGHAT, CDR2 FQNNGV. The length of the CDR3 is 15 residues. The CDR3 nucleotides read TGTGCCAGCAGGATACCTAGAGAAGGTCAAGAGACCCAGTACTTC. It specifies CASRIPREGQETQYF.

In DNA, the CDR3 is TGTGCCAGCAGCTTCAGCCACTCGAGAGGTCCCACTAGCACAGATACGCAGTATTTT. Translated, it gives CASSFSHSRGPTSTDTQYF. The chain links TRBV7-9 to TRBJ2-3; no clear D. The germline gives CDR1 SEHNR, CDR2 FQNEAQ (reference sequence). Trimming stripped 3 bases from V and 0 bases from J, with 22 bases between. This CDR3 has 19 amino acids.